The T cell receptor (beta chain) under discussion was sequenced for a study of blood T cell repertoires in COVID-19. As for the study in general: Samples taken during acute and convalescent COVID-19 were collected in the United States, Italy and Spain.

Cohorts were assigned according to the clinical history that participants reported. Clones were sequenced by immunoSEQ multiplex PCR, and TCRdb holds only the in-frame ones, with some missing. The sample gives 200,000 to 250,000 clones, around 89% of which show up once; roughly 3.7% is in the top ten. The germline gives CDR1 LGHDT, CDR2 YNNKEL (reference sequence). This CDR3 contains 14 residues. Trimming stripped 7 bases from V and 1 base from J, with 13 bases between. The source is a woman in her twenties or thirties who had recovered from COVID-19. This rearrangement joins TRBV3-1 (or the pseudogene TRBV3-2) to TRBJ1-1; possible D gene TRBD1, 5 bases. The specimen was PBMCs or T cells enriched from blood (not recorded which). CDR3 region: CASIMTEKNTEAFF. The DNA of the CDR3 is TGTGCCAGCATCATGACAGAGAAGAACACTGAAGCTTTCTTT.